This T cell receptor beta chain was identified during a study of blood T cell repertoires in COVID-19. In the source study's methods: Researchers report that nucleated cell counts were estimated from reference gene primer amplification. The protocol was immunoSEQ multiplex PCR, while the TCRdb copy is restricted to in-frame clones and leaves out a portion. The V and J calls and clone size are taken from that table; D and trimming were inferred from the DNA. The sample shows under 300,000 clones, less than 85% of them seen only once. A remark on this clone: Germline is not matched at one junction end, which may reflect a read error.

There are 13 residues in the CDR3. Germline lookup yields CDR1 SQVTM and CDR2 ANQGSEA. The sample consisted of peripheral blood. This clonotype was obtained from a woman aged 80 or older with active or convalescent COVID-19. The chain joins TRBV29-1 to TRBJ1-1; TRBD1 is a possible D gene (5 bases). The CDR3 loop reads CSLDRGWGTEAFF. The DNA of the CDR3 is TGCAGCCTTGATAGGGGTTGGGGCACTGAAGCTTTCTTT.